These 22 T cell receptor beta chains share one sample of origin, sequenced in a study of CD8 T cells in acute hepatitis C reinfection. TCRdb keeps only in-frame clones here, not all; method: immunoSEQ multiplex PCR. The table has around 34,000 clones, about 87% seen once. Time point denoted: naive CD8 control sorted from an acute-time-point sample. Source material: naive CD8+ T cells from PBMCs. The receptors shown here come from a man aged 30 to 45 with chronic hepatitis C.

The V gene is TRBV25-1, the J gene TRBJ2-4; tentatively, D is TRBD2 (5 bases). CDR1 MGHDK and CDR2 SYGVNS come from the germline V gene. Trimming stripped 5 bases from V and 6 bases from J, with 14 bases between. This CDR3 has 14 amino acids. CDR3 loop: CASSYRGLSNIQYF. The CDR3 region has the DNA TGTGCCAGCAGTTACCGGGGTCTATCAAACATTCAGTACTTC.

CDR3 region: CASSLEPAGEPQHF. DNA of the CDR3: TGTGCCAGCAGCTTAGAGCCGGCAGGGGAGCCCCAGCATTTT. This chain uses TRBV11-2 with TRBJ1-5; maybe TRBD1 (6 bases). CDR1 and CDR2 from the germline V gene are SGHAT and FQNNGV. Trimming pared 0 bases from V and 8 bases from J, leaving 11 bases between. This CDR3 is 14 amino acids long.

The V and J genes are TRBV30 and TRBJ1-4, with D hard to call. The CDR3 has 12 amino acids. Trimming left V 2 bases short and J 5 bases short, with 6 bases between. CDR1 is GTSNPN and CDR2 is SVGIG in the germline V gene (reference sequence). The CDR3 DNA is TGTGCCTGGAGTCCGGAGAATGAAAAACTGTTTTTT. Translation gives CAWSPENEKLFF.

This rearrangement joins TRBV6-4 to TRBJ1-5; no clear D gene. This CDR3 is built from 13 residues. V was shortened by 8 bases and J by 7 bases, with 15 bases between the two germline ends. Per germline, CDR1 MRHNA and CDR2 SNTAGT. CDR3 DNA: TGTGCCAGCGAGGAAAGAGGGAGGCAGCCCCAGCATTTT. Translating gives CASEERGRQPQHF.

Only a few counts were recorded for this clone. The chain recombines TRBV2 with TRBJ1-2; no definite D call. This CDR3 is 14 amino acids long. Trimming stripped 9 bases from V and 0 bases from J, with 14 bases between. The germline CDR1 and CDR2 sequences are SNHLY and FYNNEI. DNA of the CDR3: TGTGCCAGGCTCCTTCGGGGAGCTAACTATGGCTACACCTTC. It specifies CARLLRGANYGYTF. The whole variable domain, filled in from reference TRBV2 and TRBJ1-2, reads EPEVTQTPSHQVTQMGQEVILRCVPISNHLYFYWYRQILGQKVEFLVSFYNNEISEKSEIFDDQFSVERPDGSNFTLKIRSTKLEDSAMYFCARLLRGANYGYTFGSGTRLTVV.

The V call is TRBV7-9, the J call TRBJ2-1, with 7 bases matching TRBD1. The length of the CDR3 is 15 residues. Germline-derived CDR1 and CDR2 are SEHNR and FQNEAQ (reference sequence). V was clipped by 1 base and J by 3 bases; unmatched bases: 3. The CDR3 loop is CASSLDRGLYNEQFF. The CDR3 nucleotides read TGTGCCAGCAGCTTAGACAGGGGCCTCTACAATGAGCAGTTCTTC. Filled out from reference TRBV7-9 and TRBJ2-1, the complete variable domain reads DTGVSQNPRHKITKRGQNVTFRCDPISEHNRLYWYRQTLGQGPEFLTYFQNEAQLEKSRLLSDRFSAERPKGSFSTLEIQRTEQGDSAMYLCASSLDRGLYNEQFFGPGTRLTVL.

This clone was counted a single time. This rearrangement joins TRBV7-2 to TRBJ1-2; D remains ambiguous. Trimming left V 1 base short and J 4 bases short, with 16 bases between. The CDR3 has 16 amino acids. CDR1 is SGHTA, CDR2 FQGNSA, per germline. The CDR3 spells CASSLELGIELYGYTF. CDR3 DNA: TGTGCCAGCAGCTTAGAGTTGGGCATAGAGCTCTATGGCTACACCTTC. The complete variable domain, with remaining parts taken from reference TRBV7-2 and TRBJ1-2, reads GAGVSQSPSNKVTEKGKDVELRCDPISGHTALYWYRQSLGQGLEFLIYFQGNSAPDKSGLPSDRFSAERTGGSVSTLTIQRTQQEDSAVYLCASSLELGIELYGYTFGSGTRLTVV.

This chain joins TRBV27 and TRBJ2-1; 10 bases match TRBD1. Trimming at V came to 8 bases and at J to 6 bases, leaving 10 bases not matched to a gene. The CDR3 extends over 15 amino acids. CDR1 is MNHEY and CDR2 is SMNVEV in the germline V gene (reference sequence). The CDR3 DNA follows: TGTGCCAGCTACGACCGGGACAGGGGTACCAATGAGCAGTTCTTC. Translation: CASYDRDRGTNEQFF.

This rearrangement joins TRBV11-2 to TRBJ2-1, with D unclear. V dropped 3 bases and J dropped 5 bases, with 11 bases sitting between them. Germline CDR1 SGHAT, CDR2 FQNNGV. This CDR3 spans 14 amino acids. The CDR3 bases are TGTGCCAGCAGCTTCGGGTTACTTAACAATGAGCAGTTCTTC. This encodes CASSFGLLNNEQFF.

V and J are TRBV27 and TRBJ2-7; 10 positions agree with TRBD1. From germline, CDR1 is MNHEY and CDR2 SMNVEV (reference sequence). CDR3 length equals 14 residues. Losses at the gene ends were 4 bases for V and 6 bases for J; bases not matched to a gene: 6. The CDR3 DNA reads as TGTGCCAGCAGTTCCGGGACAGGGGTCCCCGAGCAGTACTTC. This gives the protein CASSSGTGVPEQYF.

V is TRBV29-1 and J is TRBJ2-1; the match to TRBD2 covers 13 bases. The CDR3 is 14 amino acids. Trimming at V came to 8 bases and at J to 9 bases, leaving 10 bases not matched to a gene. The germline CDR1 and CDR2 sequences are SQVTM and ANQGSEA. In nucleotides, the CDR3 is TGCAGCCAGGCAGGGACTAGCGGGATCTTTGAGCAGTTCTTC. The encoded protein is CSQAGTSGIFEQFF.

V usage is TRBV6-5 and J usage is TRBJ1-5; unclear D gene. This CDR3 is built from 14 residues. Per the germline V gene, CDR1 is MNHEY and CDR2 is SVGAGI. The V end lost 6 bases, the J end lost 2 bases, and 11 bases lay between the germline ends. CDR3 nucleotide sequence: TGTGCCAGCAGCCAAAGGGAGGGCAATCAGCCCCAGCATTTT. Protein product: CASSQREGNQPQHF.

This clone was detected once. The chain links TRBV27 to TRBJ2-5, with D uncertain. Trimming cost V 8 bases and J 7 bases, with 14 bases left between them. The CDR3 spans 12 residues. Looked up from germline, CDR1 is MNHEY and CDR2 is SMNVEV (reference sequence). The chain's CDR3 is CASRNRWGTQYF. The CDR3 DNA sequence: TGTGCCAGCCGCAACCGGTGGGGGACCCAGTACTTC.

CDR3 sequence reads: CASSLPGASYEQYF. CDR3 DNA: TGTGCCAGCAGCTTACCAGGGGCCTCCTACGAGCAGTACTTC. The genes are TRBV7-9 and TRBJ2-7; D is perhaps TRBD1 (6 bases). Germline V lookup: CDR1 SEHNR, CDR2 FQNEAQ (reference sequence). The CDR3 has 14 amino acids. V lost 2 bases to trimming and J lost 0 bases, with 8 bases between them. Drawing the rest from reference TRBV7-9 and TRBJ2-7, the complete variable domain is DTGVSQNPRHKITKRGQNVTFRCDPISEHNRLYWYRQTLGQGPEFLTYFQNEAQLEKSRLLSDRFSAERPKGSFSTLEIQRTEQGDSAMYLCASSLPGASYEQYFGPGTRLTVT.

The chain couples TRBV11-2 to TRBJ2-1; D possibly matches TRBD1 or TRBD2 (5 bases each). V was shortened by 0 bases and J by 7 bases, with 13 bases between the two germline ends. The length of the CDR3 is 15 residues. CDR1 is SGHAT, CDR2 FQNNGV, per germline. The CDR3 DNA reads TGTGCCAGCAGCTTAGATCCCGGGGCGCCGAATGAGCAGTTCTTC. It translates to CASSLDPGAPNEQFF.

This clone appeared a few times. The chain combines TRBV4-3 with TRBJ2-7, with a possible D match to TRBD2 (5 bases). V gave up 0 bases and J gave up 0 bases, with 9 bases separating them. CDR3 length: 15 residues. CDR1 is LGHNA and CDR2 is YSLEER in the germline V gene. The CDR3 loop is CASSQDSGSSYEQYF. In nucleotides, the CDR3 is TGCGCCAGCAGCCAAGATTCGGGGAGCTCCTACGAGCAGTACTTC.

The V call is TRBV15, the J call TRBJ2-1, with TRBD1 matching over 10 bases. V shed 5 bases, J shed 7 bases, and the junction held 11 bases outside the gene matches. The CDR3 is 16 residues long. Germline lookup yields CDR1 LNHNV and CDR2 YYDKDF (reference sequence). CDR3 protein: CATSATGTGEENEQFF. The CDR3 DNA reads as TGTGCCACCAGCGCCACCGGGACAGGGGAAGAGAATGAGCAGTTCTTC.

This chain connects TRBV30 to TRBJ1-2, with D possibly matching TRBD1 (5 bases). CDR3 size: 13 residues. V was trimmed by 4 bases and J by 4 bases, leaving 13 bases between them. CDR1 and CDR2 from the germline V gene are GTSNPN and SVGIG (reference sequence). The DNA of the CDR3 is TGTGCCTGGAATCAGGGCGATCTCTATGGCTACACCTTC. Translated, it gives CAWNQGDLYGYTF. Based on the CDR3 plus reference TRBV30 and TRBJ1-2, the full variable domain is SQTIHQWPATLVQPVGSPLSLECTVEGTSNPNLYWYRQAAGRGLQLLFYSVGIGQISSEVPQNLSASRPQDRQFILSSKKLLLSDSGFYLCAWNQGDLYGYTFGSGTRLTVV.

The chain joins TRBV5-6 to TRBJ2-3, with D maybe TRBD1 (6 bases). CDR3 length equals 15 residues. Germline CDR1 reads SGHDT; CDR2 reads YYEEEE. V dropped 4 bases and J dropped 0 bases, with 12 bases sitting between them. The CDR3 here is CASSVYRVSTDTQYF. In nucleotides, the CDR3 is TGTGCCAGCAGCGTATACAGGGTTAGCACAGATACGCAGTATTTT.

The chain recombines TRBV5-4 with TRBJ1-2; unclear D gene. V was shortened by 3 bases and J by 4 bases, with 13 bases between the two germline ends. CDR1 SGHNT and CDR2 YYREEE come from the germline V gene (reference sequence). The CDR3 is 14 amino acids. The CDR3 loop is CASSSLGQSYGYTF. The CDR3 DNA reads TGTGCCAGCAGCTCCTTGGGCCAGAGCTATGGCTACACCTTC. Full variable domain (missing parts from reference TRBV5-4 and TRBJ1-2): ETGVTQSPTHLIKTRGQQVTLRCSSQSGHNTVSWYQQALGQGPQFIFQYYREEENGRGNFPPRFSGLQFPNYSSELNVNALELDDSALYLCASSSLGQSYGYTFGSGTRLTVV.

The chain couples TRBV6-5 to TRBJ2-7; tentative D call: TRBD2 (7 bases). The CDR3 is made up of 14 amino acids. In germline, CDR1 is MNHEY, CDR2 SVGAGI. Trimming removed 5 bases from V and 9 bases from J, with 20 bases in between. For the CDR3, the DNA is TGTGCCAGCAGTCTACGAGGGGGAGGGACGGCGCAGTACTTC. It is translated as CASSLRGGGTAQYF.

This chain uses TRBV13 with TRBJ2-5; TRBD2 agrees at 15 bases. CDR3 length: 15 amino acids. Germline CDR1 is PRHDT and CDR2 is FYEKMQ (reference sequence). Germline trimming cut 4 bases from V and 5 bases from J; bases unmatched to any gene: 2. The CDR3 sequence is CASSSGTSGGETQYF. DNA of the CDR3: TGTGCCAGCAGCTCGGGGACTAGCGGGGGGGAGACCCAGTACTTC.